This is a list of T cell receptor beta chains from one sample in a study of blood T cell repertoires in COVID-19. The assay was immunoSEQ multiplex PCR, and TCRdb's table has in-frame clones only and misses some. The sample shows about 260,000 clones, around 86% of them seen only once. Sample: peripheral blood. These receptors were taken from a woman between 35 and 50 years old who had recovered from COVID-19. CDR3s include the opening cysteine and the closing phenylalanine or tryptophan. Fields, in order: J gene, V gene, D gene, clone size, CDR3 protein, CDR3 DNA. A D gene is named only where the DNA matches it firmly. Clone size appears in some rows only: once, few, many, or a class for an expanded clone.

J: TRBJ2-1; V: TRBV12-3/TRBV12-4; D: -; size: once; CDR3: CASSLQGRVEFF; DNA: TGTGCCAGCAGTTTGCAGGGGCGCGTCGAGTTCTTC
J: TRBJ1-1; V: TRBV19; D: -; size: once; CDR3: CASRYRVGNTEAFF; DNA: TGTGCCAGTAGGTACAGGGTGGGGAACACTGAAGCTTTCTTT
J: TRBJ1-5; V: TRBV19; D: TRBD1; size: -; CDR3: CASRDRGNQPQHF; DNA: TGTGCCAGTAGGGACAGGGGTAATCAGCCCCAGCATTTT
J: TRBJ1-6; V: TRBV18; D: -; size: -; CDR3: CASSPGGYPSYNSPLHF; DNA: TGTGCCAGCTCACCAGGCGGCTACCCCTCCTATAATTCACCCCTCCACTTT
J: TRBJ2-7; V: TRBV5-5; D: -; size: -; CDR3: CASSLGGTDLSYEQYF; DNA: TGTGCCAGCAGCTTGGGCGGGACAGATTTGTCCTACGAGCAGTACTTC
J: TRBJ1-5; V: TRBV2; D: -; size: once; CDR3: CASSAAAGQPQHF; DNA: TGTGCCAGCAGTGCCGCGGCTGGTCAGCCCCAGCATTTT
J: TRBJ1-2; V: TRBV7-9; D: -; size: few; CDR3: CASSLGQVYGYTF; DNA: TGTGCCAGCAGCTTAGGACAGGTTTATGGCTACACCTTC
J: TRBJ1-2; V: TRBV5-4; D: TRBD1; size: -; CDR3: CASSSRTGSHYGYTF; DNA: TGTGCCAGCAGCTCGCGGACAGGGTCCCACTATGGCTACACCTTC
J: TRBJ2-3; V: TRBV27; D: -; size: -; CDR3: CASSLPSLSQYF; DNA: TGTGCCAGCAGTTTGCCTAGCTTGTCGCAGTATTTT
J: TRBJ2-5; V: TRBV18; D: TRBD1; size: -; CDR3: CASSPETGGVQETQYF; DNA: TGTGCCAGCTCCCCAGAGACAGGGGGAGTACAAGAGACCCAGTACTTC
J: TRBJ1-5; V: TRBV6-6; D: -; size: -; CDR3: CASSQDSYYQPQHF; DNA: TGTGCCAGCAGTCAAGACAGTTATTATCAGCCCCAGCATTTT
J: TRBJ1-5; V: TRBV5-1; D: -; size: -; CDR3: CASSPDRRQPQHF; DNA: TGCGCCAGCAGCCCTGACAGGCGTCAGCCCCAGCATTTT
J: TRBJ1-2; V: TRBV7-8; D: -; size: many; CDR3: CASSPPGAVYGYTF; DNA: TGTGCCAGCAGCCCGCCTGGGGCAGTTTATGGCTACACCTTC
J: TRBJ2-7; V: TRBV2; D: TRBD1; size: -; CDR3: CASSHSGTGGYEQYF; DNA: TGTGCCAGCAGTCACTCCGGGACAGGGGGCTACGAGCAGTACTTC
J: TRBJ2-7; V: TRBV3-1/TRBV3-2; D: TRBD2; size: -; CDR3: CASSRGLAGLYEQYF; DNA: TGTGCCAGCAGCCGGGGACTAGCGGGGTTATACGAGCAGTACTTC
J: TRBJ2-5; V: TRBV9; D: TRBD2; size: -; CDR3: CASSLGLAGGRVSETQYF; DNA: TGTGCCAGCAGCCTTGGACTAGCGGGGGGCCGAGTAAGCGAGACCCAGTACTTC
J: TRBJ2-7; V: TRBV6-5; D: -; size: -; CDR3: CASSYGGASYEQYF; DNA: TGTGCCAGCAGTTACGGGGGGGCTAGTTACGAGCAGTACTTC
J: TRBJ2-7; V: TRBV15; D: -; size: -; CDR3: CATSPDPSSYEQYF; DNA: TGTGCCACCAGCCCAGATCCCAGTTCCTACGAGCAGTACTTC
J: TRBJ2-2; V: TRBV5-1; D: TRBD2; size: -; CDR3: CASSLWLAGVNTGELFF; DNA: TGCGCCAGCAGCTTGTGGCTAGCGGGGGTAAACACCGGGGAGCTGTTTTTT
J: TRBJ1-6; V: TRBV5-8; D: TRBD1; size: -; CDR3: CASRRDRGAAGVNSPLHF; DNA: TGTGCCAGCAGAAGGGACAGGGGGGCGGCCGGGGTGAATTCACCCCTCCACTTT
J: TRBJ1-2; V: TRBV11-2; D: -; size: once; CDR3: CASSPMDSNYGYTF; DNA: TGTGCCAGCAGCCCGATGGACTCTAACTATGGCTACACCTTC
J: TRBJ2-7; V: TRBV25-1; D: -; size: -; CDR3: CASARYEQYF; DNA: TGTGCCAGCGCCCGGTACGAGCAGTACTTC
J: TRBJ1-3; V: TRBV6-6; D: -; size: -; CDR3: CASSLPGQSRSGNTIYF; DNA: TGTGCCAGCAGTCTACCCGGACAGTCACGCTCTGGAAACACCATATATTTT
J: TRBJ1-6; V: TRBV9; D: -; size: -; CDR3: CASSVTPGDSPLHF; DNA: TGTGCCAGCAGCGTCACCCCAGGGGATTCACCCCTCCACTTT
J: TRBJ1-6; V: TRBV7-9; D: -; size: few; CDR3: CASSPRGFSPLHF; DNA: TGTGCCAGCAGCCCCCGGGGTTTCTCGCCCCTCCACTTT
J: TRBJ1-2; V: TRBV30; D: TRBD1; size: -; CDR3: CAWITGGAFGYTF; DNA: TGTGCCTGGATAACAGGGGGCGCGTTTGGCTACACCTTC
J: TRBJ1-2; V: TRBV7-9; D: -; size: -; CDR3: CASNPALEELNYGYTF; DNA: TGTGCCAGCAACCCGGCATTGGAGGAATTGAACTATGGCTACACCTTC